These 17 T cell receptor beta chains share one sample of origin, sequenced in a study of graft-versus-host responses after intestinal transplantation. Plating combined roughly 200,000 CFSE-labeled responder cells with roughly 200,000 irradiated, violet-dye-labeled stimulator cells. TCRdb's table, derived via immunoSEQ multiplex PCR, lists solely in-frame clones and lacks some. This table holds 8,500 to 11,000 clones, over 30% found once. This specimen consisted of alloreactive CD8+ T cells from a mixed lymphocyte reaction culture, obtained before intestinal transplant. This sample's subset: CFSE-low proliferating T cells sorted from roughly six-day pre-transplant mixed lymphocyte reaction (GvH or HvG direction). All receptors derive from a human patient who received an intestinal transplant.

The V gene is TRBV6-1, the J gene TRBJ2-6; TRBD1 might be the D (6 bases). Trimming pared 2 bases from V and 9 bases from J, leaving 14 bases between. This CDR3 has 15 amino acids. CDR1 is MNHNS and CDR2 is SASEGT in the germline V gene. The CDR3 reads CASSEPPDRFNVLTF. CDR3 bases: TGTGCCAGCAGTGAACCCCCGGACAGATTCAACGTCCTGACTTTC.

The V and J genes are TRBV5-1 and TRBJ1-1; D perhaps matches TRBD1 (6 bases). Germline lookup yields CDR1 SGHRS and CDR2 YFSETQ. The CDR3 extends over 17 amino acids. Trimming shortened V by 4 bases and J by 2 bases, and 21 bases separated the two germline ends. The CDR3 region has the DNA TGCGCCAGCAGCCCATACCCCCGACAGGTCCTCAACACTGAAGCTTTCTTT. Residues: CASSPYPRQVLNTEAFF. The entire variable domain, with the rest obtained from reference TRBV5-1 and TRBJ1-1, is as follows: KAGVTQTPRYLIKTRGQQVTLSCSPISGHRSVSWYQQTPGQGLQFLFEYFSETQRNKGNFPGRFSGRQFSNSRSEMNVSTLELGDSALYLCASSPYPRQVLNTEAFFGQGTRLTVV.

This clone is medium-sized in the sample. The J gene is TRBJ1-5, the V gene TRBV28; D possibly corresponds to TRBD1 (6 bases). There are 14 residues in the CDR3. CDR1 is MDHEN and CDR2 is SYDVKM in the germline V gene. The ends were cut back, 3 bases at V and 4 bases at J, with 10 bases in the middle. The CDR3 spells CASSLWQGNQPQHF. The CDR3 DNA follows: TGTGCCAGCAGTTTGTGGCAGGGGAATCAGCCCCAGCATTTT.

This chain uses TRBV27 with TRBJ2-7, with D perhaps TRBD1 (6 bases). The V end lost 0 bases, the J end lost 4 bases, and 13 bases lay between the germline ends. The germline V gene encodes CDR1 MNHEY and CDR2 SMNVEV (reference sequence). The CDR3 is made up of 15 amino acids. The CDR3 bases are TGTGCCAGCAGTTTATCGCAGGGGATACCTTACGAGCAGTACTTC. The encoded protein is CASSLSQGIPYEQYF.

The chain couples TRBV4-1 to TRBJ2-1, with TRBD2 matching 16 bases. J was trimmed by 7 bases and V by 2 bases; bases with no gene match: 8. The CDR3 runs to 18 residues. Germline V gives CDR1 MGHRA, CDR2 YSYEKL. CDR3 in amino acids: CASSQKGLAGGGWNEQFF. The CDR3 nucleotides are TGCGCCAGCAGCCAAAAGGGACTAGCGGGAGGGGGGTGGAATGAGCAGTTCTTC.

By sample fraction, this clone is medium-sized. The chain is built from TRBV5-6 and TRBJ2-1; TRBD2 agrees at 8 bases. The CDR3 contains 15 residues. The J segment lost 2 bases and the V segment lost 3 bases, leaving 4 bases of the junction unmatched. CDR1 and CDR2 (germline): SGHDT, YYEEEE. The CDR3 protein is CASSSKREPYNEQFF. CDR3 coding DNA: TGTGCCAGCAGCTCCAAGCGGGAGCCCTACAATGAGCAGTTCTTC.

The chain has TRBV7-8 and TRBJ1-1; TRBD1 agrees at 12 bases. V trimming: 8 bases; J trimming: 3 bases; junction bases outside the gene matches: 13. This CDR3 spans 17 amino acids. From germline, CDR1 is SGHVS and CDR2 FQNEAQ. The CDR3 here is CASGPGQGALGYTEAFF. CDR3 bases: TGTGCCAGCGGCCCGGGACAGGGGGCTCTAGGGTACACTGAAGCTTTCTTT.

This sequence joins TRBV2 and TRBJ2-1; TRBD1 agrees at 7 bases. The V and J ends lost 7 bases and 8 bases, in that order; junction bases with no gene match: 17. This CDR3 is built from 16 residues. Germline CDR1 reads SNHLY; CDR2 reads FYNNEI. The CDR3 spells CASTTLDREVPDEQFF. The CDR3 nucleotides are TGTGCCAGCACCACCCTTGACAGGGAAGTTCCGGATGAGCAGTTCTTC.

This clone appeared a few times. V gene TRBV18 combines with J gene TRBJ2-7, with TRBD1 as a possible D gene (6 bases). The length of the CDR3 is 15 residues. CDR1 KGHSH and CDR2 LQKENI come from the germline V gene. The V and J ends lost 3 bases and 2 bases respectively, with 14 bases between them. CDR3 coding DNA: TGTGCCAGCTCACCTGTGCAGGGGCGCACCTACGAGCAGTACTTC. Its protein product is CASSPVQGRTYEQYF.

CDR3 sequence reads: CTSSQASGGTDTQYF. The CDR3 DNA reads as TGCACCAGCAGCCAAGCTAGCGGGGGCACAGATACGCAGTATTTT. The chain employs TRBV1 and TRBJ2-3; TRBD2 reflects the table's D call only, with no check against the DNA. TRBV1 is an annotated pseudogene. The CDR3 extends over 15 amino acids.

The rearrangement joins TRBV28 to TRBJ2-1; 9 bases map to TRBD2. Germline CDR1 reads MDHEN; CDR2 reads SYDVKM. The CDR3 has 16 amino acids. V gave up 8 bases and J gave up 2 bases; unmatched junction bases: 10. The CDR3 is CASASTGTSTYNEQFF. The DNA for the CDR3 is TGTGCCAGCGCCAGTACCGGGACTAGCACCTACAATGAGCAGTTCTTC.

This clone was seen a few times. The chain employs TRBV7-9 and TRBJ2-1, with D uncertain. This CDR3 comprises 15 residues. Germline loops: CDR1 SEHNR, CDR2 FQNEAQ (reference sequence). The V and J ends lost 2 bases and 5 bases respectively, with 13 bases between them. CDR3: CASSLLESVDNEQFF. CDR3 nucleotides: TGTGCCAGCAGCTTATTAGAATCGGTCGACAATGAGCAGTTCTTC. Full variable domain (missing parts from reference TRBV7-9 and TRBJ2-1): DTGVSQNPRHKITKRGQNVTFRCDPISEHNRLYWYRQTLGQGPEFLTYFQNEAQLEKSRLLSDRFSAERPKGSFSTLEIQRTEQGDSAMYLCASSLLESVDNEQFFGPGTRLTVL.

This clone was detected only a few times. The chain links TRBV28 to TRBJ2-7; the match to TRBD1 covers 7 bases. The germline V gene has CDR1 MDHEN and CDR2 SYDVKM. CDR3 size: 17 residues. Losses at the gene ends were 2 bases for V and 3 bases for J; bases not matched to a gene: 13. CDR3 coding DNA: TGTGCCAGCAGTTTACAGGACCGACAGGGCACCGACTACGAGCAGTACTTC. Protein sequence: CASSLQDRQGTDYEQYF. Filled out from reference TRBV28 and TRBJ2-7, the complete variable domain reads DVKVTQSSRYLVKRTGEKVFLECVQDMDHENMFWYRQDPGLGLRLIYFSYDVKMKEKGDIPEGYSVSREKKERFSLILESASTNQTSMYLCASSLQDRQGTDYEQYFGPGTRLTVT.

The rearrangement uses TRBV28 and TRBJ2-2, with 11 nucleotides matching TRBD1. CDR3 length equals 20 residues. Germline lookup yields CDR1 MDHEN and CDR2 SYDVKM. The J segment lost 6 bases and the V segment lost 0 bases, leaving 15 bases of the junction unmatched. CDR3 residues: CASSLWARRPGQGGAGELFF. The CDR3 DNA follows: TGTGCCAGCAGTTTATGGGCAAGAAGGCCGGGACAGGGGGGCGCCGGGGAGCTGTTTTTT.

This clone is labeled medium-sized. This chain joins TRBV16 and TRBJ2-7; TRBD2 is a possible D gene (6 bases). Trimming pared 4 bases from V and 7 bases from J, leaving 17 bases between. Per germline, CDR1 KGHSY and CDR2 FQNENV. This CDR3 is 14 amino acids long. CDR3 bases: TGTGCCAGCAGCCTCGCTCTTAAGGGAGGTGAGCAGTACTTC. Translation gives CASSLALKGGEQYF.

The gene calls are TRBV6-5 and TRBJ2-4, with TRBD2 matching over 7 bases. Trimming cost V 6 bases and J 7 bases; bases outside gene matches: 9. CDR1 is MNHEY and CDR2 is SVGAGI in the germline V gene. There are 14 residues in the CDR3. The CDR3 spells CASSPPGGGNIQYF. The CDR3 DNA sequence: TGTGCCAGCAGCCCCCCCGGGGGAGGGAACATTCAGTACTTC.

The chain carries TRBV19 and TRBJ2-1; D remains ambiguous. V lost 7 bases, J lost 6 bases, and 13 bases lay in between. The germline CDR1 and CDR2 sequences are LNHDA and SQIVND (reference sequence). CDR3 size: 13 residues. CDR3 DNA: TGTGCCAGTACCCCCTCTGGGCTCAATGAGCAGTTCTTC. Amino acid sequence: CASTPSGLNEQFF.